Listed below are T cell receptor beta chains from one sample, sequenced in a study of CD8 T cells in ankylosing spondylitis. TCRdb re-analysed the 5' RACE reads in MiXCR, keeping a single row per CDR3 protein. Among around 300,000 distinct CDR3 sequences, about 20% were seen once, and the ten largest hold 3% to 4%. Specimen: blood, either unsorted or a sorted T cell fraction (not recorded which). The receptors originated from a female donor with ankylosing spondylitis or in good health (not recorded which). The CDR3 runs from the conserved cysteine through the conserved F or W.

TRBJ1-5	13	TRBV12-3/TRBV12-4	CASRQGWNQPQHF
TRBJ2-1	15	TRBV7-2	CASSFYGGSYNEQFF
TRBJ2-1	15	TRBV7-8	CASSLGDRPAWEQFF
TRBJ2-7	11	TRBV20-1	CSAQSAYEQYF
TRBJ2-2	15	TRBV12-3/TRBV12-4	CASRNSGRRTGELFF
TRBJ2-1	15	TRBV9	CASSVETSGDNEQFF
TRBJ2-3	13	TRBV5-1	CASGGLETDTQYF
TRBJ1-2	14	TRBV5-1	CASSSPGRTYGYTF
TRBJ2-4	17	TRBV20-1	CSARAGGGSLAKNIQYF
TRBJ1-3	14	TRBV4-3	CASSPRIHGNTIYF
TRBJ1-4	15	TRBV19	CASSPPGGGIEKLFF
TRBJ1-1	12	TRBV10-3	CASHGGITEAFF
TRBJ2-1	13	TRBV7-3	CASSFRGNNEQFF
TRBJ2-7	14	TRBV5-1	CASSERTGIDEQYF
TRBJ2-2	17	TRBV11-3	CASSLGRGRLDTGELFF
TRBJ2-2	16	TRBV6-1	CASSRPGLRDTGELFF
TRBJ2-7	16	TRBV5-5	CASSLRQGISQGEQYF
TRBJ2-5	16	TRBV19	CASSITWTGPQETQYF
TRBJ2-1	14	TRBV5-1	CASSLANWGTEQFF
TRBJ2-7	13	TRBV5-1	CASSLYPSTEQYF
TRBJ1-6	15	TRBV5-1	CASSSGTAYNSPLHF
TRBJ2-7	15	TRBV5-6	CASSLRTDHPYEQYF
TRBJ2-1	19	TRBV11-2	CASSSGGLAGGLGYNEQFF
TRBJ2-7	14	TRBV5-1	CASSFGQGYYEQYF
TRBJ2-1	13	TRBV6-2/TRBV6-3	CASSSYRDNEQFF
TRBJ2-1	15	TRBV9	CASSPRPDSYNEQFF
TRBJ1-2	15	TRBV7-9	CASSLGTGGIDGYTF
TRBJ2-1	16	TRBV9	CASSSRGDLTYNEQFF
TRBJ1-2	13	TRBV6-5	CASSYVLGGGYTF
TRBJ2-7	18	TRBV5-6	CASSAVKRGGDLSYEQYF
TRBJ2-2	15	TRBV5-1	CASSRDSSNTGELFF
TRBJ2-1	15	TRBV24-1	CATSVGQGLNNEQFF
TRBJ2-5	13	TRBV27	CASSFQTGKTQYF
TRBJ2-1	15	TRBV12-3/TRBV12-4	CASSFPDTTYNEQFF
TRBJ2-7	12	TRBV30	CAWSVQRYEQYF
TRBJ2-1	14	TRBV29-1	CSVGTSGSFNEQFF
TRBJ1-1	15	TRBV29-1	CSTGHRLVPNTEAFF
TRBJ2-3	16	TRBV6-5	CASSYQGVVSTDTQYF
TRBJ2-1	15	TRBV4-3	CASSRLGGEYNEQFF
TRBJ2-7	15	TRBV5-1	CASSSLAGLAYEQYF
TRBJ2-4	14	TRBV20-1	CSVNIRLGKNIQYF
TRBJ1-1	11	TRBV29-1	CSVEGGQGAFF